A selection of T cell receptor beta chains follows, all from one sample in a study of T cells in Graves' hyperthyroidism and ophthalmopathy. TCRdb fed the multiplex PCR reads into MiXCR, producing one record per CDR3 protein. The sample has fewer than 450,000 distinct CDR3 sequences, 15% to 20% seen once. The sequenced material came from blood. These receptors were collected from a woman aged 25 to 39 with Graves' hyperthyroidism that later progressed to Graves' ophthalmopathy. Each CDR3 is given with its conserved first and last residue. Each record gives: D gene, clone size, J gene, V gene, CDR3 protein, CDR3 DNA. The D gene is left open where the match is weak. Clone size is not always given. Where it is, it says once, few, many or a class for expanded clones.

d_gene: TRBD1
abundance: few
j_gene: TRBJ2-4
v_gene: TRBV3-1
CDR3aa: CASSPQTGQGGRTAKNIQYF
CDR3nt: TGTGCCAGCAGCCCGCAGACGGGACAGGGGGGGAGGACCGCCAAAAACATTCAGTACTTC

d_gene: TRBD2
abundance: -
j_gene: TRBJ2-7
v_gene: TRBV3-1
CDR3aa: CASSQAGGPPYEQYF
CDR3nt: TGTGCCAGCAGCCAGGCGGGAGGGCCACCCTACGAGCAGTACTTC

d_gene: TRBD2
abundance: many
j_gene: TRBJ2-7
v_gene: TRBV28
CDR3aa: CASSFFTGGRSAYEQYF
CDR3nt: TGTGCCAGCAGTTTCTTTACCGGCGGGAGATCAGCCTACGAGCAGTACTTC

d_gene: TRBD2
abundance: few
j_gene: TRBJ2-5
v_gene: TRBV3-1
CDR3aa: CASSQVVSGAYQETQYF
CDR3nt: TGTGCCAGCAGCCAAGTTGTAAGCGGGGCGTACCAAGAGACCCAGTACTTC

d_gene: -
abundance: -
j_gene: TRBJ2-6
v_gene: TRBV5-1
CDR3aa: CASSLGASSGANVLTF
CDR3nt: TGCGCCAGCAGCTTGGGGGCGAGCTCTGGGGCCAACGTCCTGACTTTC

d_gene: TRBD2
abundance: -
j_gene: TRBJ2-3
v_gene: TRBV7-9
CDR3aa: CASSLSLAGEDTQYF
CDR3nt: TGTGCCAGCAGCTTAAGCTTAGCGGGAGAAGATACGCAGTATTTT

d_gene: -
abundance: few
j_gene: TRBJ1-2
v_gene: TRBV7-9
CDR3aa: CASSSITGTNYGYTF
CDR3nt: TGTGCCAGCAGCTCCATAACAGGGACCAACTATGGCTACACCTTC

d_gene: -
abundance: many
j_gene: TRBJ2-1
v_gene: TRBV2
CDR3aa: CALRPGVGSYNEQFF
CDR3nt: TGTGCCCTCCGCCCGGGCGTCGGCTCCTACAATGAGCAGTTCTTC

d_gene: -
abundance: many
j_gene: TRBJ2-1
v_gene: TRBV3-1
CDR3aa: CASSPNRLGDEQFF
CDR3nt: TGTGCCAGCAGCCCGAACCGGTTAGGGGATGAGCAGTTCTTC

d_gene: TRBD2
abundance: -
j_gene: TRBJ2-5
v_gene: TRBV28
CDR3aa: CASSLGLAGGREETQYF
CDR3nt: TGTGCCAGCAGTCTGGGACTAGCGGGAGGGCGTGAAGAGACCCAGTACTTC

d_gene: -
abundance: many
j_gene: TRBJ1-4
v_gene: TRBV4-1
CDR3aa: CASSQVIQGNEKLFF
CDR3nt: TGCGCCAGCAGCCAAGTCATTCAGGGTAATGAAAAACTGTTTTTT

d_gene: TRBD2
abundance: many
j_gene: TRBJ2-2
v_gene: TRBV20-1
CDR3aa: CSARDLRREKLGHGELFF
CDR3nt: TGCAGTGCTAGAGATTTGAGGCGGGAGAAGCTCGGTCACGGGGAGCTGTTTTTT

d_gene: TRBD1
abundance: few
j_gene: TRBJ2-7
v_gene: TRBV6-1
CDR3aa: CASSEAFPGGAYEQYF
CDR3nt: TGTGCCAGCAGTGAAGCATTTCCAGGGGGCGCTTACGAGCAGTACTTC

d_gene: -
abundance: many
j_gene: TRBJ1-5
v_gene: TRBV4-1
CDR3aa: CASSPRHSNQPQHF
CDR3nt: TGCGCCAGCAGCCCTAGACATAGCAATCAGCCCCAGCATTTT

d_gene: -
abundance: many
j_gene: TRBJ1-1
v_gene: TRBV11-3
CDR3aa: CASSLGSGNTEAFF
CDR3nt: TGTGCCAGCAGCTTAGGATCCGGGAACACTGAAGCTTTCTTT

d_gene: -
abundance: few
j_gene: TRBJ2-1
v_gene: TRBV9
CDR3aa: CASSVAGNRNEQFF
CDR3nt: TGTGCCAGCAGCGTAGCCGGGAATCGGAATGAGCAGTTCTTC

d_gene: -
abundance: -
j_gene: TRBJ1-2
v_gene: TRBV18
CDR3aa: CASSPRSIRRREVNYGYTF
CDR3nt: TGTGCCAGCTCACCACGATCTATAAGGCGGAGGGAGGTTAACTATGGCTACACCTTC

d_gene: -
abundance: few
j_gene: TRBJ2-5
v_gene: TRBV20-1
CDR3aa: CSAREVNEGTQYF
CDR3nt: TGCAGTGCTAGAGAAGTAAATGAGGGGACCCAGTACTTC

d_gene: -
abundance: many
j_gene: TRBJ2-7
v_gene: TRBV4-2
CDR3aa: CASSREGGGYEQYF
CDR3nt: TGTGCCAGCAGCCGGGAAGGTGGGGGTTACGAGCAGTACTTC

d_gene: -
abundance: many
j_gene: TRBJ2-5
v_gene: TRBV12-3/TRBV12-4
CDR3aa: CASSLLTGGRGETQYF
CDR3nt: TGTGCCAGCAGTTTATTAACCGGGGGCCGGGGAGAGACCCAGTACTTC

d_gene: -
abundance: few
j_gene: TRBJ1-2
v_gene: TRBV27
CDR3aa: CASRPHREDYGYTF
CDR3nt: TGTGCCAGCAGACCCCACAGGGAGGACTATGGCTACACCTTC

d_gene: -
abundance: -
j_gene: TRBJ2-2
v_gene: TRBV27
CDR3aa: CAGSLISGNTGELFF
CDR3nt: TGTGCCGGCAGTTTAATCTCAGGGAACACCGGGGAGCTGTTTTTT

d_gene: TRBD1
abundance: many
j_gene: TRBJ2-7
v_gene: TRBV2
CDR3aa: CASSEASRWGQGVYEQYF
CDR3nt: TGTGCCAGCAGTGAAGCGAGCAGGTGGGGACAGGGTGTGTACGAGCAGTACTTC

d_gene: TRBD1
abundance: many
j_gene: TRBJ1-5
v_gene: TRBV20-1
CDR3aa: CSAETGPQPQHF
CDR3nt: TGCAGTGCCGAGACAGGGCCTCAGCCCCAGCATTTT

d_gene: -
abundance: -
j_gene: TRBJ2-5
v_gene: TRBV5-1
CDR3aa: CASSLGQGTQYF
CDR3nt: TGCGCCAGCAGCTTGGGCCAAGGGACCCAGTACTTC

d_gene: TRBD1
abundance: few
j_gene: TRBJ2-7
v_gene: TRBV29-1
CDR3aa: CSGGQGGPYEQYF
CDR3nt: TGCAGCGGTGGACAGGGGGGTCCCTACGAGCAGTACTTC

d_gene: -
abundance: few
j_gene: TRBJ2-7
v_gene: TRBV7-6
CDR3aa: CASSRGQGGNEQYF
CDR3nt: TGTGCCAGCAGCCGTGGCCAGGGTGGCAACGAGCAGTACTTC

d_gene: TRBD1
abundance: few
j_gene: TRBJ2-1
v_gene: TRBV6-5
CDR3aa: CASSYGQGEIEQFF
CDR3nt: TGTGCCAGCAGTTACGGACAGGGGGAGATTGAGCAGTTCTTC

d_gene: -
abundance: many
j_gene: TRBJ1-6
v_gene: TRBV6-1
CDR3aa: CASSGDRDYNSPLHF
CDR3nt: TGTGCCAGCAGTGGGGACCGAGACTATAATTCACCCCTCCACTTT

d_gene: TRBD1
abundance: -
j_gene: TRBJ1-2
v_gene: TRBV5-4
CDR3aa: CASSFSGTGLSYGYTF
CDR3nt: TGTGCCAGCAGCTTTAGCGGGACAGGGCTGAGCTATGGCTACACCTTC

d_gene: -
abundance: few
j_gene: TRBJ2-7
v_gene: TRBV5-1
CDR3aa: CASSTTTARDTYEQYF
CDR3nt: TGCGCCAGCAGCACAACCACAGCGCGAGATACCTACGAGCAGTACTTC

d_gene: -
abundance: -
j_gene: TRBJ1-4
v_gene: TRBV28
CDR3aa: CASSLFRGYDEKLFF
CDR3nt: TGTGCCAGCAGTTTATTTAGGGGGTATGATGAAAAACTGTTTTTT

d_gene: -
abundance: many
j_gene: TRBJ2-7
v_gene: TRBV20-1
CDR3aa: CSAHGGEQYF
CDR3nt: TGCAGTGCTCATGGAGGCGAGCAGTACTTC

d_gene: TRBD2
abundance: many
j_gene: TRBJ2-7
v_gene: TRBV6-1
CDR3aa: CASSKTSGEQYF
CDR3nt: TGTGCCAGCAGCAAAACTAGCGGGGAGCAGTACTTC

d_gene: TRBD2
abundance: -
j_gene: TRBJ2-1
v_gene: TRBV5-1
CDR3aa: CASSSTTSGGPNEQFF
CDR3nt: TGCGCCAGCAGCTCAACTACTAGCGGGGGCCCCAATGAGCAGTTCTTC

d_gene: TRBD2
abundance: many
j_gene: TRBJ2-1
v_gene: TRBV27
CDR3aa: CASRDSSGGLDEQFF
CDR3nt: TGTGCCAGCAGAGACAGTAGCGGGGGGTTAGATGAGCAGTTCTTC

d_gene: -
abundance: -
j_gene: TRBJ1-2
v_gene: TRBV6-5
CDR3aa: CASSYSEIDHYGYTF
CDR3nt: TGTGCCAGCAGTTACTCGGAAATTGATCACTATGGCTACACCTTC

d_gene: TRBD2
abundance: many
j_gene: TRBJ2-1
v_gene: TRBV6-2/TRBV6-3
CDR3aa: CASSYSTSGPSSYNEQFF
CDR3nt: TGTGCCAGCAGTTACAGCACTAGCGGGCCGAGCTCCTACAATGAGCAGTTCTTC

d_gene: TRBD2
abundance: many
j_gene: TRBJ2-3
v_gene: TRBV11-2
CDR3aa: CASSPGGLAGLTDTQYF
CDR3nt: TGTGCCAGCAGCCCAGGGGGTCTAGCGGGACTAACAGATACGCAGTATTTT

d_gene: TRBD1
abundance: -
j_gene: TRBJ2-2
v_gene: TRBV20-1
CDR3aa: CSATPWTGGNTGELFF
CDR3nt: TGCAGTGCTACGCCCTGGACAGGGGGGAACACCGGGGAGCTGTTTTTT

d_gene: -
abundance: -
j_gene: TRBJ2-2
v_gene: TRBV5-5
CDR3aa: CASSLLANLYAGELFF
CDR3nt: TGTGCCAGCAGCCTTCTAGCGAATCTTTATGCCGGGGAGCTGTTTTTT

d_gene: -
abundance: few
j_gene: TRBJ1-1
v_gene: TRBV7-4
CDR3aa: CASSSDIENTEAFF
CDR3nt: TGTGCCAGCAGCAGTGACATAGAGAACACTGAAGCTTTCTTT

d_gene: -
abundance: many
j_gene: TRBJ2-1
v_gene: TRBV2
CDR3aa: CASSTDLSSYNEQFF
CDR3nt: TGTGCCAGCAGTACGGACTTAAGCTCCTACAATGAGCAGTTCTTC

d_gene: -
abundance: many
j_gene: TRBJ2-1
v_gene: TRBV27
CDR3aa: CASSLKAPYNEQFF
CDR3nt: TGTGCCAGCAGTTTAAAGGCCCCCTACAATGAGCAGTTCTTC

d_gene: -
abundance: few
j_gene: TRBJ1-4
v_gene: TRBV28
CDR3aa: CASRPQQEATNEKLFF
CDR3nt: TGTGCCAGCAGACCGCAACAGGAAGCAACTAATGAAAAACTGTTTTTT

d_gene: TRBD2
abundance: -
j_gene: TRBJ2-1
v_gene: TRBV7-2
CDR3aa: CASSLGPGLAGYNEQFF
CDR3nt: TGTGCCAGCAGCTTAGGACCGGGACTAGCGGGGTACAATGAGCAGTTCTTC

d_gene: -
abundance: many
j_gene: TRBJ2-5
v_gene: TRBV15
CDR3aa: CATSREIPYGRGETQYF
CDR3nt: TGTGCCACCAGCAGAGAGATTCCTTATGGCAGGGGAGAGACCCAGTACTTC

d_gene: TRBD2
abundance: once
j_gene: TRBJ2-1
v_gene: TRBV7-2
CDR3aa: CASSLVSGTSGVSSYNEQFF
CDR3nt: TGTGCCAGCAGCTTAGTTTCTGGGACTAGCGGGGTGAGCTCCTACAATGAGCAGTTCTTC

d_gene: TRBD1
abundance: many
j_gene: TRBJ2-7
v_gene: TRBV2
CDR3aa: CASSRDRGLYEQYF
CDR3nt: TGTGCCAGCAGTCGGGACAGGGGGCTCTACGAGCAGTACTTC

d_gene: -
abundance: many
j_gene: TRBJ2-1
v_gene: TRBV18
CDR3aa: CASSPQGPEQFF
CDR3nt: TGTGCCAGCTCACCACAGGGGCCCGAGCAGTTCTTC

d_gene: -
abundance: many
j_gene: TRBJ2-7
v_gene: TRBV11-2
CDR3aa: CASSLFPHEQYF
CDR3nt: TGTGCCAGCAGCTTATTCCCCCACGAGCAGTACTTC

d_gene: TRBD1
abundance: many
j_gene: TRBJ2-7
v_gene: TRBV7-8
CDR3aa: CASSTGQGRLYYEQYF
CDR3nt: TGTGCCAGCAGCACTGGACAGGGGCGCCTTTACTACGAGCAGTACTTC

d_gene: TRBD2
abundance: -
j_gene: TRBJ2-1
v_gene: TRBV7-9
CDR3aa: CASSPRLAGPNNEQFF
CDR3nt: TGTGCCAGCAGCCCCAGACTAGCGGGACCCAACAATGAGCAGTTCTTC

d_gene: TRBD1
abundance: -
j_gene: TRBJ1-2
v_gene: TRBV6-2/TRBV6-3
CDR3aa: CASSPYPRGPEYGYTF
CDR3nt: TGTGCCAGCAGTCCATACCCCAGGGGGCCGGAGTATGGCTACACCTTC

d_gene: -
abundance: many
j_gene: TRBJ2-1
v_gene: TRBV7-9
CDR3aa: CASSLEAVGRNEQFF
CDR3nt: TGTGCCAGCAGCTTAGAGGCGGTAGGGCGAAATGAGCAGTTCTTC

d_gene: -
abundance: -
j_gene: TRBJ2-5
v_gene: TRBV7-9
CDR3aa: CASSHGGSETQYF
CDR3nt: TGTGCCAGCAGCCATGGGGGGTCAGAGACCCAGTACTTC

d_gene: -
abundance: few
j_gene: TRBJ1-3
v_gene: TRBV12-3/TRBV12-4
CDR3aa: CASRSTGTGNTIYF
CDR3nt: TGTGCCAGCAGGTCCACAGGGACCGGAAACACCATATATTTT

d_gene: -
abundance: -
j_gene: TRBJ2-2
v_gene: TRBV6-2/TRBV6-3
CDR3aa: CASSYSPINTPHPARNTGELFF
CDR3nt: TGTGCCAGCAGTTACTCCCCTATTAACACTCCTCACCCAGCCCGAAACACCGGGGAGCTGTTTTTT

d_gene: -
abundance: many
j_gene: TRBJ1-5
v_gene: TRBV15
CDR3aa: CATSRDLSHNQPQHF
CDR3nt: TGTGCCACCAGCAGAGATTTAAGTCACAATCAGCCCCAGCATTTT

d_gene: TRBD2
abundance: many
j_gene: TRBJ2-3
v_gene: TRBV11-2
CDR3aa: CASSLAEAGGFTDTQYF
CDR3nt: TGTGCCAGCAGCTTAGCAGAAGCGGGGGGTTTCACAGATACGCAGTATTTT